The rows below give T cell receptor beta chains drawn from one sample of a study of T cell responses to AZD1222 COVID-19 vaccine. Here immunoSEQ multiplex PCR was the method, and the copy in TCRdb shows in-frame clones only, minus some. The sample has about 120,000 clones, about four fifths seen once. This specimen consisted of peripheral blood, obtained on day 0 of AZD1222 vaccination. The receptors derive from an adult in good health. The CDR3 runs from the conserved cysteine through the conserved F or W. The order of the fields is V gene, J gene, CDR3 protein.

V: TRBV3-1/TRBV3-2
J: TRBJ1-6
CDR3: CASSQGNSPNSPLHF

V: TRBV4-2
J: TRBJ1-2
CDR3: CASSRVGGDNYGYTF

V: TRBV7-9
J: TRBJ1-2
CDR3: CASSLGGGYTF

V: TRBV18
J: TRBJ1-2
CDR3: CASSPPGGWDGYTF

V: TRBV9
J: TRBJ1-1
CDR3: CASKPQGAVLTEAFF

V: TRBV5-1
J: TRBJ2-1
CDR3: CASSLVAGTGNEQFF

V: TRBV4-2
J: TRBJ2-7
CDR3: CASSRSYEQYF

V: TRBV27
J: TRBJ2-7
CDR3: CASSLQGGLLYEQYF

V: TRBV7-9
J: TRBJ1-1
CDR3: CASSSERGNTEAFF

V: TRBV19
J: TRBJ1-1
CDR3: CASTGMTEAFF

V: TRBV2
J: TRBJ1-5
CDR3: CASSRQGGNQPQHF

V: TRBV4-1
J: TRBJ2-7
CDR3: CASSQVGLAGVGKYF

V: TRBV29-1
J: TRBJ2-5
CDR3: CSVDMGLAGEETQYF

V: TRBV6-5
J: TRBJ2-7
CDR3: CASSYSLGDSYEQYF

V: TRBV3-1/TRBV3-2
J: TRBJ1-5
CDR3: CASSHGTGYQPQHF

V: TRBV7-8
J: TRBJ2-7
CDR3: CASRPRQGSYEQYF

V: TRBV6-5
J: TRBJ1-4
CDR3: CASSYGGQGNEKLFF

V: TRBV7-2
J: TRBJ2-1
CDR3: CASAFQGLDNEQFF

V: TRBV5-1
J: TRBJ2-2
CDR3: CASSSWTSGSNGELFF

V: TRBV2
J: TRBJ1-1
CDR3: CASSQDRSSTEAFF

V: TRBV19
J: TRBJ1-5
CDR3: CASSLWTGGFHQPQHF

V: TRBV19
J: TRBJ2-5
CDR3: CASSPQDRAKTQYF

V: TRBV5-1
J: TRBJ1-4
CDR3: CASSTRGPGEKLFF

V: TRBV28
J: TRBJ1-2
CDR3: CASSGGQGVYFMGYTF

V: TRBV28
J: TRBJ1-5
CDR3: CASSSGQGKRPQHF

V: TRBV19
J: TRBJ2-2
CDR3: CASSIEGTVDTGELFF

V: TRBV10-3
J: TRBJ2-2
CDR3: CAISERGAGTGELFF

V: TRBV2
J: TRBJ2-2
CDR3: CASPRGRVRPQGLAAYTGELFF

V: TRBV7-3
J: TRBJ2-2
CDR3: CASSPSEGTGELFF

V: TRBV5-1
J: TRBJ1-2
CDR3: CASSRAGNYGYTF

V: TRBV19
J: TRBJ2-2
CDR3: CASIRTGDRPGELFF

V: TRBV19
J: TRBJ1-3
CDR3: CASNSLGSGNTIYF

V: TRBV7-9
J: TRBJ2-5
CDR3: CASTRGSGAGQETQYF